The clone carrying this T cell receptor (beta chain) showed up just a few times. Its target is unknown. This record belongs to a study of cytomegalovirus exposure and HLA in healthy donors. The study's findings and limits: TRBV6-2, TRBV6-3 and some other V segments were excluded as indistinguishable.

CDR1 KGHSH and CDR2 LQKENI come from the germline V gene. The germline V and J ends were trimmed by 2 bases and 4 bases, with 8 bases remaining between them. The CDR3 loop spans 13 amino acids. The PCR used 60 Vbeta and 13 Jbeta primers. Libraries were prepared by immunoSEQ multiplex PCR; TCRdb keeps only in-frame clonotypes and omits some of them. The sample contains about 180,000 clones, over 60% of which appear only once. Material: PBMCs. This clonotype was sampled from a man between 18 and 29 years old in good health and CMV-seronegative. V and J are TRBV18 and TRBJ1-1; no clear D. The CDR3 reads CASSPGLSTEAFF. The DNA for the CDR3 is TGTGCCAGCTCACCAGGGCTAAGCACTGAAGCTTTCTTT.